This passage covers 17 T cell receptor beta chains from one sample sequenced in a study of blood T cell repertoires in COVID-19. Generated by immunoSEQ multiplex PCR, the TCRdb table keeps only in-frame clones and is missing some. The sample contains approximately 46,000 clones, 89% of which appear only once. The material sequenced was peripheral blood. Receptors were obtained from a man between 65 and 85 years old with active COVID-19.

This clone appeared a single time. V gene TRBV6-4 combines with J gene TRBJ2-7; possibly TRBD1 for D (6 bases). Trimming left V 4 bases short and J 2 bases short, with 12 bases between. CDR1 MRHNA and CDR2 SNTAGT come from the germline V gene. CDR3 length: 14 residues. The CDR3 nucleotides are TGTGCCAGCAGTGTGTCAGGGGAAACCTACGAGCAGTACTTC. It translates to CASSVSGETYEQYF.

This clone was picked up a small number of times. This chain joins TRBV18 and TRBJ1-2, with 9 bases matching TRBD1. V shed 3 bases and J 2 bases; nucleotides not matched to a gene: 4. The CDR3 extends over 15 amino acids. The germline V gene encodes CDR1 KGHSH and CDR2 LQKENI. The CDR3 DNA sequence: TGTGCCAGCTCACCGAGGGGACAGGGAAACTATGGCTACACCTTC. Translating it yields CASSPRGQGNYGYTF.

V is TRBV25-1 and J is TRBJ2-2, with 7 bases lining up with TRBD1. Per germline, CDR1 MGHDK and CDR2 SYGVNS. The V gene end was trimmed by 6 bases and the J gene end by 1 base; junction bases not matched to a gene: 14. CDR3 length: 18 amino acids. DNA for the CDR3: TGTGCCAGCAGGAGTGCGTATGGAGACAGGGAGAACACCGGGGAGCTGTTTTTT. Translating gives CASRSAYGDRENTGELFF.

The chain has TRBV9 and TRBJ2-3; D is undetermined. This CDR3 contains 13 residues. The germline V gene encodes CDR1 SGDLS and CDR2 YYNGEE. The V gene lost 2 bases and the J gene lost 5 bases, with 9 bases spanning the gap. CDR3 coding DNA: TGTGCCAGCAGCGTCCCCCCACTAGATACGCAGTATTTT. Its translation: CASSVPPLDTQYF.

The rearrangement uses TRBV18 and TRBJ1-2; 8 positions match TRBD1. CDR1 and CDR2 from the germline V gene are KGHSH and LQKENI. This CDR3 contains 15 residues. Trimming at V came to 2 bases and at J to 8 bases, leaving 10 bases not matched to a gene. CDR3 sequence: CASSPTGGSPVGYTF. CDR3 nucleotides: TGTGCCAGCTCACCAACAGGGGGATCCCCTGTAGGCTACACCTTC. The whole variable domain, filled in from reference TRBV18 and TRBJ1-2, reads NAGVMQNPRHLVRRRGQEARLRCSPMKGHSHVYWYRQLPEEGLKFMVYLQKENIIDESGMPKERFSAEFPKEGPSILRIQQVVRGDSAAYFCASSPTGGSPVGYTFGSGTRLTVV.

The table lists this clone with a count of one. This chain uses TRBV28 with TRBJ2-7; weak D call: TRBD2 (7 bases). Germline V CDR1 and CDR2: MDHEN, SYDVKM. Deletions cut 7 bases from V and 2 bases from J, with 15 bases between. The CDR3 has 14 residues. CDR3 residues: CASTIGGGPYEQYF. CDR3 DNA sequence: TGTGCCAGCACCATTGGGGGGGGGCCCTACGAGCAGTACTTC.

This clone was recorded only once. The genes are TRBV7-6 and TRBJ2-3; 7 bases agree with TRBD2. Germline V lookup: CDR1 SGHVS, CDR2 FNYEAQ. The J segment lost 8 bases and the V segment lost 0 bases, leaving 2 bases of the junction unmatched. This CDR3 contains 13 residues. DNA of the CDR3: TGTGCCAGCAGCTTAGCGGGAGGGAGTACGCAGTATTTT. Translation gives CASSLAGGSTQYF.

The chain joins TRBV11-2 to TRBJ1-4; 9 nucleotides align to TRBD1. This CDR3 region has 15 residues. Trimming took 3 bases from V and 5 from J; bases not matched to a gene: 4. CDR1 and CDR2 from the germline V gene are SGHAT and FQNNGV. The CDR3 protein is CASSLLTGGNEKLFF. The DNA for the CDR3 is TGTGCCAGCAGCTTGTTGACAGGGGGGAATGAAAAACTGTTTTTT.

The chain combines TRBV7-2 with TRBJ2-3; D is undetermined. The V end lost 5 bases, the J end lost 4 bases, and 19 bases lay between the germline ends. This CDR3 spans 16 amino acids. CDR1 is SGHTA and CDR2 is FQGNSA in the germline V gene. CDR3 DNA: TGTGCCAGCAGCGCAGACCAAGCTAGGTCACCAGATACGCAGTATTTT. It specifies CASSADQARSPDTQYF.

The chain links TRBV5-1 to TRBJ2-1, with TRBD2 matching 8 bases. The J segment lost 13 bases and the V segment lost 4 bases, leaving 16 bases of the junction unmatched. The CDR3 extends over 15 amino acids. The germline V gene encodes CDR1 SGHRS and CDR2 YFSETQ. The chain's CDR3 is CASSRSAGGAGFQFF. The CDR3 DNA reads as TGCGCCAGCAGCAGATCGGCCGGGGGGGCCGGCTTTCAGTTCTTC.

The chain couples TRBV27 to TRBJ2-7; tentative D call: TRBD1 (6 bases). Germline V gene data show CDR1 as MNHEY and CDR2 as SMNVEV (reference sequence). The CDR3 has 14 residues. V was clipped by 3 bases and J by 2 bases, with 11 bases between them. The DNA of the CDR3 is TGTGCCAGCAGTTTGGGCAGGGGACCCTACGAGCAGTACTTC. Its protein is CASSLGRGPYEQYF.

The CDR3 DNA reads TGTGCCAGCAGCTTAGGGCACCTTGGGACAGTCTATGGCTACACCTTC. It codes for CASSLGHLGTVYGYTF. The genes are TRBV7-2 and TRBJ1-2; 7 bases fit TRBD1. With V trimmed by 1 base and J by 4 bases, 9 bases remained unmatched. This CDR3 has 16 residues. Germline V gene sequence: CDR1 SGHTA, CDR2 FQGNSA.

A single count supports this clone. The V and J genes are TRBV27 and TRBJ1-6; 7 positions agree with TRBD1. Germline CDR1 reads MNHEY; CDR2 reads SMNVEV (reference sequence). The CDR3 covers 16 residues. The trim removed 3 bases at V and 6 bases at J, leaving 8 bases unmatched. Written as DNA, the CDR3 is TGTGCCAGCAGTTTTAGGGGGCAATTGGTTAATTCACCCCTCCACTTT. Its protein product is CASSFRGQLVNSPLHF.

The chain carries TRBV18 and TRBJ2-2; 9 bases fit TRBD1. Looked up from germline, CDR1 is KGHSH and CDR2 is LQKENI. This CDR3 region has 16 residues. V was pared by 2 bases and J by 2 bases, with 3 bases of the junction left unmatched. CDR3 bases: TGTGCCAGCTCACCAATGACAGGGGGTAACACCGGGGAGCTGTTTTTT. This sequence encodes CASSPMTGGNTGELFF.

The chain uses TRBV4-1 and TRBJ2-3; 10 positions match TRBD1. V dropped 5 bases and J dropped 4; count of bases not matched to a gene: 9. The CDR3 length is 16 residues. Germline CDR1 MGHRA, CDR2 YSYEKL. For the CDR3, the DNA is TGCGCCAGCAGCACAAACACCGGGACAGGGGCAGATACGCAGTATTTT. Its protein product is CASSTNTGTGADTQYF.

The J gene is TRBJ1-1, the V gene TRBV19; D unclear. V lost 4 bases and J 1 base, leaving 7 bases between the germline ends. Per the germline V gene, CDR1 is LNHDA and CDR2 is SQIVND (reference sequence). CDR3 length: 13 amino acids. This CDR3 is CASSTSGNTEAFF. CDR3 bases: TGTGCCAGTAGTACCTCAGGGAACACTGAAGCTTTCTTT.

This chain links TRBV4-1 with TRBJ2-5, with a possible D match to TRBD1 (5 bases). The CDR3 contains 16 residues. CDR1 is MGHRA, CDR2 YSYEKL, per germline. Trimming removed 2 bases from V and 2 bases from J, with 15 bases in between. Here the CDR3 DNA reads TGCGCCAGCAGCCAATGGCCCCAGGGCAATCAAGAGACCCAGTACTTC. Translation gives CASSQWPQGNQETQYF.